Listed here are 18 T cell receptor beta chains from one sample, sequenced in a study of cytomegalovirus exposure and HLA in healthy donors. A multiplex PCR was run with 60 Vbeta primers and 13 Jbeta primers. Produced via immunoSEQ multiplex PCR; TCRdb's table is partial and in-frame only. The listing records roughly 140,000 clones. Material for sequencing was PBMCs. All receptors come from a man aged 35-49 years in good health and CMV-seronegative.

Here the CDR3 reads CASSLGQGGTEAFF. DNA of the CDR3: TGCGCCAGCAGCCTAGGACAGGGGGGAACTGAAGCTTTCTTT. V gene TRBV4-3 combines with J gene TRBJ1-1; 10 positions agree with TRBD1. The CDR3 length is 14 residues. CDR1 and CDR2 from the germline V gene are LGHNA and YSLEER. Losses at the gene ends were 4 bases for V and 5 bases for J; bases not matched to a gene: 4.

The CDR3 region has the DNA TGTGCCAGCAGTTATGGGACAGGGGTGTCAGGAAACACCATATATTTT. The encoded protein is CASSYGTGVSGNTIYF. J is TRBJ1-3 and V is TRBV6-5, with TRBD1 identical over 10 bases. V shed 3 bases, J shed 4 bases, and the junction held 6 bases outside the gene matches. Germline lookup yields CDR1 MNHEY and CDR2 SVGAGI. The CDR3 totals 16 residues.

V gene TRBV7-2 combines with J gene TRBJ1-1; a possible D gene is TRBD1 (5 bases). Trimming left V 5 bases short and J 9 bases short, with 16 bases between. Germline V gene lookup returns CDR1 SGHTA and CDR2 FQGNSA. CDR3 length equals 13 residues. The DNA of the CDR3 is TGTGCCAGCAGCAACGGGGGTTGGGAACAAGCTTTCTTT. As protein: CASSNGGWEQAFF.

On this clone itself: Other DNA sequences in this sample translate to the same CDR3. This sequence joins TRBV7-9 and TRBJ1-1; 7 bases are shared with TRBD1. The CDR3 length is 13 residues. Trimming took 1 base from V and 5 from J; bases not matched to a gene: 1. Looked up from germline, CDR1 is SEHNR and CDR2 is FQNEAQ (reference sequence). The DNA of the CDR3 is TGTGCCAGCAGCTTAGTGGGACAGACTGAAGCTTTCTTT. Translating it yields CASSLVGQTEAFF.

The chain employs TRBV9 and TRBJ1-1; 7 nucleotides match TRBD1. The V and J ends lost 4 bases and 4 bases, in that order; junction bases with no gene match: 7. CDR1 SGDLS and CDR2 YYNGEE come from the germline V gene. CDR3 length: 14 amino acids. The CDR3 sequence: CASSPTGTGTEAFF. As DNA, the CDR3 is TGTGCCAGCAGCCCGACAGGGACGGGCACTGAAGCTTTCTTT.

The V call is TRBV4-1, the J call TRBJ2-2; 11 nucleotides align to TRBD2. The V and J ends lost 0 bases and 3 bases, in that order; junction bases with no gene match: 9. CDR1 is MGHRA, CDR2 YSYEKL, per germline. This CDR3 comprises 19 residues. CDR3 bases: TGCGCCAGCAGCCAAGAAAAGTTTTTGGGACTAGCGGACACCGGGGAGCTGTTTTTT. Amino acid sequence: CASSQEKFLGLADTGELFF.

The rearrangement joins TRBV6-6 to TRBJ2-1; the D gene is possibly TRBD1 (6 bases). The V end was cut by 8 bases, the J end by 8 bases, with 19 bases between. Germline V gene sequence: CDR1 MNHNY, CDR2 SVGAGI (reference sequence). This CDR3 spans 14 amino acids. CDR3 residues: CASGSTGKGDEQFF. The CDR3 region has the DNA TGTGCCAGCGGAAGTACAGGGAAGGGCGATGAGCAGTTCTTC.

The chain couples TRBV2 to TRBJ1-4; 8 nucleotides line up with TRBD1. Germline CDR1 and CDR2: SNHLY and FYNNEI. The CDR3 has 15 amino acids. J was trimmed by 4 bases and V by 5 bases; bases with no gene match: 6. The CDR3 protein is CASSFMTGVNEKLFF. CDR3 coding DNA: TGTGCCAGCAGTTTCATGACAGGGGTTAATGAAAAACTGTTTTTT.

The chain combines TRBV4-2 with TRBJ1-4; 10 nucleotides match TRBD1. V lost 1 base, J lost 5 bases, and 1 base stayed unmatched. CDR1 and CDR2 from the germline V gene are LGHNA and YNFKEQ. CDR3 length equals 15 residues. CDR3 loop: CASSQGGQGNEKLFF. DNA for the CDR3: TGTGCCAGCAGCCAAGGGGGACAGGGGAATGAAAAACTGTTTTTT.

The genes are TRBV6-6 and TRBJ2-2; 7 bases map to TRBD1. Germline V gene sequence: CDR1 MNHNY, CDR2 SVGAGI (reference sequence). J lost 6 bases, V lost 10 bases, and 8 bases had no gene match. The length of the CDR3 is 13 residues. The CDR3 DNA follows: TGTGCCACCATGATACAGGGGTCCGGGGAGCTGTTTTTT. Protein: CATMIQGSGELFF.

As for this clone: Its ends do not fully match the called genes, so a read error is possible. The V and J genes are TRBV7-2 and TRBJ2-1; tentative D call: TRBD2 (7 bases). The CDR3 spans 12 residues. Per the germline V gene, CDR1 is SGHTA and CDR2 is FQGNSA. CDR3 loop: CASSLSGGARVF. CDR3 DNA sequence: TGTGCCAGCAGCTTAAGTGGGGGGGCGCGGGTCTTC.

The chain joins TRBV13 to TRBJ2-7; 7 nucleotides align to TRBD1. Trimming at V came to 0 bases and at J to 3 bases, leaving 8 bases not matched to a gene. Looked up from germline, CDR1 is PRHDT and CDR2 is FYEKMQ (reference sequence). This CDR3 has 16 amino acids. In DNA, the CDR3 is TGTGCCAGCAGCTTAGGCGGTAGGGGACAGAACTACGAGCAGTACTTC. Encoded protein: CASSLGGRGQNYEQYF.

The chain joins TRBV13 to TRBJ2-7; 10 bases fit TRBD2. V trimming: 4 bases; J trimming: 3 bases; junction bases outside the gene matches: 12. The CDR3 is made up of 17 amino acids. The germline V gene has CDR1 PRHDT and CDR2 FYEKMQ (reference sequence). Written as DNA, the CDR3 is TGTGCCAGCAGCTATTCCTATCCTGGACTAGCGGTCTACGAGCAGTACTTC. It specifies CASSYSYPGLAVYEQYF.

The chain is built from TRBV18 and TRBJ2-5, with D uncertain. V lost 4 bases, J lost 5 bases, and 11 bases lay in between. The CDR3 spans 13 residues. Germline values: CDR1 KGHSH, CDR2 LQKENI. The CDR3 protein is CASSLLGRETQYF. The CDR3 DNA sequence: TGTGCCAGCTCACTTCTAGGAAGGGAGACCCAGTACTTC.

This chain uses TRBV29-1 with TRBJ2-2; unclear D gene. The germline gives CDR1 SQVTM, CDR2 ANQGSEA. This CDR3 comprises 14 residues. The germline V and J ends were trimmed by 3 bases and 1 base, with 9 bases remaining between them. The CDR3 coding sequence is TGCAGCGTTGACGTGGCAGGGAACACCGGGGAGCTGTTTTTT. It specifies CSVDVAGNTGELFF.

The chain couples TRBV15 to TRBJ2-1; 11 bases map to TRBD1. Germline CDR1 reads LNHNV; CDR2 reads YYDKDF (reference sequence). CDR3 length: 19 amino acids. After removal of 6 bases from V and 4 bases from J, the junction contained 17 bases not matched to a gene. The CDR3, as DNA: TGTGCCACCAGATCGGGTGATGAGTTGGGGGACAGGGGGTACAATGAGCAGTTCTTC. Translating gives CATRSGDELGDRGYNEQFF.

CDR3 sequence reads: CAISVGADNSPLHF. CDR3 nucleotide sequence: TGTGCCATCAGTGTGGGGGCCGATAATTCACCCCTCCACTTT. V usage is TRBV10-3 and J usage is TRBJ1-6; tentatively, D is TRBD1 (6 bases). In germline, CDR1 is ENHRY, CDR2 SYGVKD. This CDR3 is built from 14 residues. The V gene lost 4 bases and the J gene lost 5 bases, with 9 bases spanning the gap.

V gene TRBV27 combines with J gene TRBJ2-5; 9 bases map to TRBD2. V lost 3 bases and J lost 11; bases outside the gene matches: 7. CDR3 length: 13 residues. CDR1 and CDR2 (germline): MNHEY, SMNVEV (reference sequence). CDR3 sequence (DNA): TGTGCCAGCAGTTTTAGCGGGGGACGTGAGCAGTACTTC. Protein: CASSFSGGREQYF.